This TCR beta chain came from a study of T cells in Graves' hyperthyroidism and ophthalmopathy. Whole-study results and caveats: The blood repertoire included most of the expanded thyroid clonotypes above 0.001. Stable hyperthyroidism was told apart from ophthalmopathy by a model built on 13 V-J features.

This clonotype was observed at least ten times. Its antigen is not identified. Amplification of TCR beta CDR3 regions used RNA as the template. With the HTBI primer set, the TCR CDR3 went through a first round of RT-PCR. TCRdb itself ran the multiplex PCR reads through MiXCR, one entry per CDR3 protein. The sample has tens of thousands of distinct CDR3 sequences, around half seen once. Hyperthyroidism, newly diagnosed and lasting under 2 months, affected patients aged 18 to 65. Fresh peripheral blood, about 9.3 ml, yielded the PBMCs. Germline CDR1 is LGHNA and CDR2 is YSLEER. The ends were cut back, 0 bases at V and 4 bases at J, with 12 bases in the middle. The CDR3 extends over 15 amino acids.

Sample: blood. The J gene is TRBJ2-5, the V gene TRBV4-3; D is undetermined. This clonotype was sampled from a woman aged 50 to 60 with Graves' hyperthyroidism that later progressed to Graves' ophthalmopathy. As DNA, the CDR3 is TGCGCCAGCAGCCAAGATGCTGTCCCCCGAGAGACCCAGTACTTC. Its translation is CASSQDAVPRETQYF.